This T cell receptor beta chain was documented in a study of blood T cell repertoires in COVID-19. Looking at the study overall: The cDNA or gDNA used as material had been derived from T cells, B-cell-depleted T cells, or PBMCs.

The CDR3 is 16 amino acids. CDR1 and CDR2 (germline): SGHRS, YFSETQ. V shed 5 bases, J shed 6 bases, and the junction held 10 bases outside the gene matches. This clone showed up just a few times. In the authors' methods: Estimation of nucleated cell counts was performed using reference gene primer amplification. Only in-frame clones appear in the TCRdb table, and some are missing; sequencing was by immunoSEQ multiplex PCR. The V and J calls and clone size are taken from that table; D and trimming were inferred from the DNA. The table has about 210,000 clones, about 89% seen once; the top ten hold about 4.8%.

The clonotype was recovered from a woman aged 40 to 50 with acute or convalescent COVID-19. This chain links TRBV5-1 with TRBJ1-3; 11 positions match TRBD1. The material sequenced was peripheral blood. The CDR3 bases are TGCGCCAGCAGTTCAGGACGGACAGGGGGCTTAAACACCATATATTTT. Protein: CASSSGRTGGLNTIYF.